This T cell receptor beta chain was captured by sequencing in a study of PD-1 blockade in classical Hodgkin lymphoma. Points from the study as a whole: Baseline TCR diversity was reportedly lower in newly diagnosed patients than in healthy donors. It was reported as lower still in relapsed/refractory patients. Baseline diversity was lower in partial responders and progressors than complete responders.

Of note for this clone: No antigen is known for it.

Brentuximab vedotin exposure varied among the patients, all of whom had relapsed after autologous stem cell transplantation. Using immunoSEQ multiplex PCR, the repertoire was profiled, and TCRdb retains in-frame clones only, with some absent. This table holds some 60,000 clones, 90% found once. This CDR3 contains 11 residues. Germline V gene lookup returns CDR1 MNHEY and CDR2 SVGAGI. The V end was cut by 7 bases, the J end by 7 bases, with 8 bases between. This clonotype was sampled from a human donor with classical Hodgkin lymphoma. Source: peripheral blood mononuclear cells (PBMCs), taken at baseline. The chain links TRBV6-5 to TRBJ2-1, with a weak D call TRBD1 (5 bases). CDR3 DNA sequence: TGTGCCAGCACCGCAGGGAATGAGCAGTTCTTC. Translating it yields CASTAGNEQFF.